Below are 30 T cell receptor beta chains sequenced from a single sample in a study of technical replicates of blood from a handful of donors. Method: immunoSEQ multiplex PCR; TCRdb's copy keeps in-frame clones and lacks some. The sample lists 79,000 or so clones; about 91% were seen once. Sequencing was performed on T cells isolated from PBMCs. The source is a human donor in good health.

The rearrangement uses TRBV5-1 and TRBJ2-1, with TRBD2 as a possible D gene (5 bases). The CDR3 extends over 14 amino acids. Germline V gene lookup returns CDR1 SGHRS and CDR2 YFSETQ. V was clipped by 0 bases and J by 7 bases, with 11 bases between them. The CDR3 DNA follows: TGCGCCAGCAGCTTGGCGGGGTTAACGAATGAGCAGTTCTTC. This translates into CASSLAGLTNEQFF.

V usage is TRBV7-8 and J usage is TRBJ2-1, with a weak D call TRBD1 (6 bases). V was shortened by 0 bases and J by 12 bases, with 12 bases between the two germline ends. Germline V CDR1 and CDR2: SGHVS, FQNEAQ. The CDR3 consists of 13 residues. The CDR3 sequence is CASSLARDMRQFF. In DNA, the CDR3 is TGTGCCAGCAGCTTAGCCAGGGACATGCGGCAGTTCTTC. The whole variable domain, filled in from reference TRBV7-8 and TRBJ2-1, reads GAGVSQSPRYKVAKRGQDVALRCDPISGHVSLFWYQQALGQGPEFLTYFQNEAQLDKSGLPSDRFFAERPEGSVSTLKIQRTQQEDSAVYLCASSLARDMRQFFGPGTRLTVL.

The chain recombines TRBV6-1 with TRBJ1-1; D might be TRBD1 (6 bases). From germline, CDR1 is MNHNS and CDR2 SASEGT. CDR3 length: 14 amino acids. Trimming stripped 7 bases from V and 7 bases from J, with 19 bases between. The DNA for the CDR3 is TGTGCCAGCACCACCGGGGGGGGGCTGGTTGAAGCTTTCTTT. It encodes CASTTGGGLVEAFF.

The chain uses TRBV6-6 and TRBJ2-1; a possible D gene is TRBD2 (6 bases). Germline CDR1 MNHNY, CDR2 SVGAGI (reference sequence). V was pared by 0 bases and J by 15 bases, with 15 bases between. This CDR3 contains 13 residues. This CDR3 is CASSYSAAWGVFF. CDR3 in DNA: TGTGCCAGCAGTTACTCTGCCGCCTGGGGGGTGTTCTTC.

The genes are TRBV6-6 and TRBJ2-3; no clear D gene. Germline V lookup: CDR1 MNHNY, CDR2 SVGAGI (reference sequence). The CDR3 extends over 14 amino acids. Trimming shortened V by 4 bases and J by 3 bases, and 11 bases separated the two germline ends. This CDR3 is CASSSPRSTDTQYF. In nucleotides, the CDR3 is TGTGCCAGCAGTTCCCCTAGGAGTACAGATACGCAGTATTTT.

The chain combines TRBV7-9 with TRBJ1-6; 9 positions agree with TRBD1. From germline, CDR1 is SEHNR and CDR2 FQNEAQ (reference sequence). This CDR3 is 15 amino acids long. Germline trimming cut 5 bases from V and 10 bases from J; bases unmatched to any gene: 9. CDR3 loop: CASSAPGTGRSPLHF. In DNA, the CDR3 is TGTGCCAGCAGCGCTCCCGGGACAGGGCGCTCACCCCTCCACTTT.

The genes are TRBV13 and TRBJ2-1, with 8 bases identical to TRBD2. Germline assignment: CDR1 PRHDT and CDR2 FYEKMQ (reference sequence). The V gene end was trimmed by 1 base and the J gene end by 6 bases; junction bases not matched to a gene: 5. The CDR3 sequence is 15 residues long. CDR3 amino acids: CASSLVAGGVNEQFF. CDR3 nucleotides: TGTGCCAGCAGCTTAGTTGCGGGAGGAGTCAATGAGCAGTTCTTC. Combining the CDR3 with reference TRBV13 and TRBJ2-1 gives the whole variable domain AAGVIQSPRHLIKEKRETATLKCYPIPRHDTVYWYQQGPGQDPQFLISFYEKMQSDKGSIPDRFSAQQFSDYHSELNMSSLELGDSALYFCASSLVAGGVNEQFFGPGTRLTVL.

In nucleotides, the CDR3 is TGCGCCAGCAGCTTAGGGCGCGGGGGCGGGGAGCTGTTTTTT. It encodes CASSLGRGGGELFF. The chain links TRBV5-1 to TRBJ2-2; 7 nucleotides match TRBD2. Germline V CDR1 and CDR2: SGHRS, YFSETQ. The CDR3 is 14 amino acids. V was clipped by 2 bases and J by 7 bases; unmatched bases: 5.

The chain joins TRBV7-2 to TRBJ1-5; D is possibly TRBD1 (5 bases). This CDR3 is built from 18 residues. Germline V lookup: CDR1 SGHTA, CDR2 FQGNSA. Deletions cut 1 base from V and 3 bases from J, with 19 bases between. In DNA, the CDR3 is TGTGCCAGCAGCTTAGGGTCACTAACAGGCACCTCCAATCAGCCCCAGCATTTT. Translated, it gives CASSLGSLTGTSNQPQHF.

The genes are TRBV9 and TRBJ2-5; 9 nucleotides agree with TRBD1. CDR3 size: 15 residues. J was trimmed by 4 bases and V by 4 bases; bases with no gene match: 8. Germline lookup yields CDR1 SGDLS and CDR2 YYNGEE. CDR3 nucleotide sequence: TGTGCCAGCAGCTCCCGGGACAGGGTAGGAGAGACCCAGTACTTC. Amino acid sequence: CASSSRDRVGETQYF.

Only one count was recorded for this clone. The CDR3: CASSLWVSGGKNTEAFF. The CDR3 DNA reads as TGCGCCAGCAGCTTATGGGTCTCAGGGGGCAAGAACACTGAAGCTTTCTTT. The chain combines TRBV5-1 with TRBJ1-1, with TRBD1 matching 8 bases. V was pared by 2 bases and J by 1 base, with 10 bases of the junction left unmatched. Germline-derived CDR1 and CDR2 are SGHRS and YFSETQ. CDR3 length equals 17 residues.

The genes are TRBV18 and TRBJ1-2; TRBD1 agrees at 8 bases. CDR1 and CDR2 (germline): KGHSH, LQKENI. The junction had 2 bases not matched to a gene; V was cut back by 3 bases and J by 8 bases. This CDR3 is 12 amino acids long. The CDR3 DNA reads TGTGCCAGCTCACCGACAGGGGAAGGCTACACCTTC. Its translation: CASSPTGEGYTF.

J is TRBJ2-7 and V is TRBV15; tentative D call: TRBD2 (6 bases). Trimming left V 0 bases short and J 2 bases short, with 11 bases between. The V gene's germline CDR1 is LNHNV and CDR2 YYDKDF (reference sequence). This CDR3 has 15 amino acids. CDR3 bases: TGTGCCACCAGCAGAGATGGGAGGAATACCTACGAGCAGTACTTC. It yields the protein CATSRDGRNTYEQYF. Using reference TRBV15 and TRBJ2-7 for the parts outside the CDR3, the full variable domain is DAMVIQNPRYQVTQFGKPVTLSCSQTLNHNVMYWYQQKSSQAPKLLFHYYDKDFNNEADTPDNFQSRRPNTSFCFLDIRSPGLGDTAMYLCATSRDGRNTYEQYFGPGTRLTVT.

There are a few counts of this clone. The chain recombines TRBV7-9 with TRBJ2-2, with 7 bases fitting TRBD1. V shed 5 bases and J 3 bases; nucleotides not matched to a gene: 15. The CDR3 contains 18 residues. Germline V gives CDR1 SEHNR, CDR2 FQNEAQ (reference sequence). The CDR3 loop is CASSPPSGTDYDTGELFF. Here the CDR3 DNA reads TGTGCCAGCAGCCCCCCGTCGGGGACAGATTATGACACCGGGGAGCTGTTTTTT.

The gene calls are TRBV15 and TRBJ2-7, with D perhaps matching TRBD1 (5 bases). Deletions cut 5 bases from V and 0 bases from J, with 11 bases between. The CDR3 runs 14 residues. Looked up from germline, CDR1 is LNHNV and CDR2 is YYDKDF (reference sequence). The CDR3, as DNA: TGTGCCACCAGCGACAGTCTAAGCTCCTACGAGCAGTACTTC. It is translated as CATSDSLSSYEQYF.

The J gene is TRBJ2-7, the V gene TRBV25-1, with D tentatively TRBD1 (5 bases). With 4 bases removed from V and 1 base from J, the gap between germline ends came to 11 bases. The CDR3 is made up of 14 amino acids. Germline V gene lookup returns CDR1 MGHDK and CDR2 SYGVNS. DNA for the CDR3: TGTGCCAGCAGTGCAGGGTCGGAGTCCTACGAGCAGTACTTC. Protein product: CASSAGSESYEQYF.

This rearrangement joins TRBV7-2 to TRBJ1-5; no clear D gene. The CDR3 length is 16 residues. From germline, CDR1 is SGHTA and CDR2 FQGNSA. The V end lost 5 bases, the J end lost 3 bases, and 17 bases lay between the germline ends. The CDR3: CASSPLGRLDNQPQHF. The CDR3 region has the DNA TGTGCCAGCAGCCCCCTGGGCCGATTGGACAATCAGCCCCAGCATTTT.

The V gene is TRBV6-5, the J gene TRBJ1-1, with 9 bases identical to TRBD1. The CDR3 is made up of 13 amino acids. Germline lookup yields CDR1 MNHEY and CDR2 SVGAGI. V was pared by 6 bases and J by 5 bases, with 4 bases of the junction left unmatched. The CDR3 reads CASSGTGRTEAFF. CDR3 DNA: TGTGCCAGCAGCGGGACAGGGAGGACTGAAGCTTTCTTT.

The chain is built from TRBV5-1 and TRBJ1-1, with D unclear. The germline V gene has CDR1 SGHRS and CDR2 YFSETQ. The V end was cut by 4 bases, the J end by 3 bases, with 10 bases between. There are 13 residues in the CDR3. The CDR3 reads CASSAGRDTEAFF. The CDR3 region has the DNA TGCGCCAGCAGCGCGGGAAGGGACACTGAAGCTTTCTTT.

Written as DNA, the CDR3 is TGTGCCAGCAGCTCCCGACAGGGCACTGAAGCTTTCTTT. This gives the protein CASSSRQGTEAFF. This chain uses TRBV9 with TRBJ1-1, with 7 bases matching TRBD1. This CDR3 comprises 13 residues. Germline V CDR1 and CDR2: SGDLS, YYNGEE. V gave up 4 bases and J gave up 4 bases; unmatched junction bases: 4.

This clone appeared a single time. J is TRBJ1-1 and V is TRBV4-1; no definite D call. V lost 1 base and J lost 0, with 12 bases in between. The CDR3 loop spans 16 amino acids. The germline gives CDR1 MGHRA, CDR2 YSYEKL. The CDR3 DNA sequence: TGCGCCAGCAGCCAAGGGCCGGGAGGGCTGAACACTGAAGCTTTCTTT. Its protein product is CASSQGPGGLNTEAFF.

This clone was observed a single time. The genes are TRBV30 and TRBJ2-3, with a possible D match to TRBD1 (6 bases). Trimming shortened V by 2 bases and J by 10 bases, and 13 bases separated the two germline ends. Germline V gene data show CDR1 as GTSNPN and CDR2 as SVGIG (reference sequence). CDR3 size: 12 residues. The chain's CDR3 is CAWSSGQFAQYF. CDR3 sequence (DNA): TGTGCCTGGAGTTCTGGACAGTTTGCGCAGTATTTT.

The genes are TRBV28 and TRBJ1-6, with 7 bases that match TRBD1. V lost 3 bases, J lost 10 bases, and 9 bases stayed unmatched. The CDR3 consists of 15 residues. Germline CDR1 reads MDHEN; CDR2 reads SYDVKM. The CDR3 nucleotides are TGTGCCAGCAGTTTCGGGACAGCAAGGCACTCACCCCTCCACTTT. Its translation: CASSFGTARHSPLHF. Variable domain in full (rest from reference TRBV28 and TRBJ1-6): DVKVTQSSRYLVKRTGEKVFLECVQDMDHENMFWYRQDPGLGLRLIYFSYDVKMKEKGDIPEGYSVSREKKERFSLILESASTNQTSMYLCASSFGTARHSPLHFGNGTRLTVT.

This chain connects TRBV15 to TRBJ1-1, with 8 bases identical to TRBD1. The germline CDR1 and CDR2 sequences are LNHNV and YYDKDF (reference sequence). J was trimmed by 7 bases and V by 1 base; bases with no gene match: 2. This CDR3 has 13 residues. The CDR3 region is CATSRVGQGEAFF. The CDR3 DNA reads as TGTGCCACCAGCAGAGTCGGACAGGGTGAAGCTTTCTTT. The full variable domain, with the rest looked up from reference TRBV15 and TRBJ1-1, is DAMVIQNPRYQVTQFGKPVTLSCSQTLNHNVMYWYQQKSSQAPKLLFHYYDKDFNNEADTPDNFQSRRPNTSFCFLDIRSPGLGDTAMYLCATSRVGQGEAFFGQGTRLTVV.

The rearrangement joins TRBV27 to TRBJ2-7; TRBD2 agrees at 8 bases. V lost 5 bases and J lost 4; bases outside the gene matches: 7. From germline, CDR1 is MNHEY and CDR2 SMNVEV (reference sequence). The CDR3 has 14 amino acids. The CDR3 loop is CASSTSGSWYEQYF. The CDR3 nucleotides read TGTGCCAGCAGTACCAGCGGGAGTTGGTACGAGCAGTACTTC.

CDR3 DNA: TGCAGCGTTGAGAGACAGGAATATGGCTACACCTTC. This translates into CSVERQEYGYTF. This chain links TRBV29-1 with TRBJ1-2; D might be TRBD1 (6 bases). The V gene's germline CDR1 is SQVTM and CDR2 ANQGSEA. There are 12 residues in the CDR3. V lost 3 bases, J lost 5 bases, and 10 bases lay in between. Complete variable domain (other parts from reference TRBV29-1 and TRBJ1-2): SAVISQKPSRDICQRGTSLTIQCQVDSQVTMMFWYRQQPGQSLTLIATANQGSEATYESGFVIDKFPISRPNLTFSTLTVSNMSPEDSSIYLCSVERQEYGYTFGSGTRLTVV.

This clone has just one count. CDR3 coding DNA: TGTGCCAGCAGTCCCTGGGACAGGCCCTCTGGAAACACCATATATTTT. This translates into CASSPWDRPSGNTIYF. The chain carries TRBV25-1 and TRBJ1-3; 8 bases match TRBD1. Germline loops: CDR1 MGHDK, CDR2 SYGVNS. Unmatched junction bases numbered 6, after V lost 5 bases and J lost 0 bases. This CDR3 has 16 residues.

V usage is TRBV5-3 and J usage is TRBJ1-5; D remains ambiguous. TRBV5-3 has ORF status, its function being uncertain. The CDR3 has 13 residues. The CDR3 protein is CARGPVSNQPQHF. CDR3 nucleotide sequence: TGTGCACGAGGTCCGGTTAGCAATCAGCCCCAGCATTTT.

The CDR3 nucleotides are TGTGCCAGCAGCTTAGATCGGAGCGTTGGCAGACGCTACGAGCAGTACTTC. It specifies CASSLDRSVGRRYEQYF. This sequence joins TRBV11-2 and TRBJ2-7; unclear D gene. CDR1 is SGHAT and CDR2 is FQNNGV in the germline V gene. This CDR3 is built from 17 residues. Between the trimmed V and J ends, which lost 0 bases and 3 bases, there was a span of 18 bases. The variable domain in full, with the rest retrieved from reference TRBV11-2 and TRBJ2-7, is EAGVAQSPRYKIIEKRQSVAFWCNPISGHATLYWYQQILGQGPKLLIQFQNNGVVDDSQLPKDRFSAERLKGVDSTLKIQPAKLEDSAVYLCASSLDRSVGRRYEQYFGPGTRLTVT.

The chain combines TRBV6-1 with TRBJ2-1; 8 bases line up with TRBD2. CDR1 is MNHNS and CDR2 is SASEGT in the germline V gene. V was pared by 1 base and J by 6 bases, with 11 bases of the junction left unmatched. CDR3 length: 17 amino acids. DNA for the CDR3: TGTGCCAGCAGTGAAGACGGTTCGGGGCGGGAGGTCAATGAGCAGTTCTTC. The encoded protein is CASSEDGSGREVNEQFF.